This passage covers 25 T cell receptor beta chains from one sample sequenced in a study of persistence of HIV-infected CD4 T cells. An overlapping HIV-1 Gag peptide pool stimulated these cells at 0.85 to 1 ug/peptide/mL. CD40L/CD69 double-negative CD45RO-high memory CD4+ T cells were collected. The libraries were made with immunoSEQ version 4 in survey mode. The repertoire was sequenced with immunoSEQ multiplex PCR; TCRdb's copy has only in-frame clones and lacks some. This table holds tens of thousands of clones, approximately 75% found once. No antigen is known for these receptors. The sequenced sample was CD4+ T cells sorted from PBMCs after 18-hour stimulation, obtained from a patient who received antiretroviral therapy. The receptor set was obtained from an adult man with HIV who was CMV-seropositive.

The V and J genes are TRBV6-1 and TRBJ1-4, with D hard to call. V gave up 10 bases and J gave up 8 bases, with 11 bases separating them. The CDR3 covers 11 residues. Germline lookup yields CDR1 MNHNS and CDR2 SASEGT. This chain's CDR3 is CAISAKEKLFF. CDR3 nucleotides: TGTGCCATCTCCGCCAAGGAAAAACTGTTTTTT.

This clone was recorded once. This chain connects TRBV6-5 to TRBJ1-5; 8 nucleotides line up with TRBD1. CDR3 length: 15 residues. CDR1 MNHEY and CDR2 SVGAGI come from the germline V gene. With 5 bases clipped from V and 3 bases from J, the junction kept 6 bases outside the gene matches. The CDR3 loop reads CASSPDRGDNQPQHF. The CDR3 DNA reads TGTGCCAGCAGTCCCGACAGGGGAGACAATCAGCCCCAGCATTTT.

This clone has just one count. This chain joins TRBV10-2 and TRBJ1-1; D is possibly TRBD1 (5 bases). Trimming stripped 3 bases from V and 3 bases from J, with 14 bases between. Germline lookup yields CDR1 WSHSY and CDR2 SAAADI. This CDR3 contains 15 residues. Here the CDR3 reads CASSDRGVSDTEAFF. In nucleotides, the CDR3 is TGCGCCAGCAGTGATCGGGGGGTATCGGACACTGAAGCTTTCTTT.

V gene TRBV27 combines with J gene TRBJ1-6; D gene ambiguous. There are 13 residues in the CDR3. V lost 8 bases and J lost 7, with 12 bases in between. Germline CDR1 and CDR2: MNHEY and SMNVEV (reference sequence). DNA for the CDR3: TGTGCCAGCTTCGACGGTGCAAATTCACCCCTCCACTTT. It is translated as CASFDGANSPLHF.

This chain connects TRBV11-2 to TRBJ2-2; D is uncertain. Per germline, CDR1 SGHAT and CDR2 FQNNGV. Trimming took off 4 bases at V and 6 bases at J, with 9 bases between the two ends. The CDR3 extends over 13 amino acids. CDR3 in amino acids: CASSSARAGELFF. The CDR3 region has the DNA TGTGCCAGCAGCTCCGCTAGGGCCGGGGAGCTGTTTTTT.

This chain joins TRBV7-3 and TRBJ1-1; 9 bases align to TRBD1. The ends lost 5 bases at V and 3 bases at J; junction bases unmatched: 4. The CDR3 sequence is 14 residues long. Germline loops: CDR1 SGHTA, CDR2 FQGTGA. CDR3 amino acids: CASSQGQGHTEAFF. In DNA form, the CDR3 reads TGTGCCAGCAGCCAGGGACAGGGTCACACTGAAGCTTTCTTT.

The genes are TRBV6-5 and TRBJ2-1, with D perhaps TRBD2 (5 bases). The V end was cut by 7 bases, the J end by 5 bases, with 12 bases between. Germline CDR1 is MNHEY and CDR2 is SVGAGI. The length of the CDR3 is 13 residues. Here the CDR3 DNA reads TGTGCCAGCACCCTGACTAACCACAATGAGCAGTTCTTC. As protein: CASTLTNHNEQFF.

This clone was picked up one time. The genes are TRBV12-3 or TRBV12-4 and TRBJ1-1; D remains unclear. V was clipped by 3 bases and J by 1 base, with 6 bases between them. The CDR3 has 13 amino acids. Here the CDR3 DNA reads TGTGCCAGCAGTTTTTACGGGAACACTGAAGCTTTCTTT. Its translation is CASSFYGNTEAFF.

Details on this clone: This sample also contains other DNA sequences that code for the same CDR3. The chain is built from TRBV3-1 (or the pseudogene TRBV3-2) and TRBJ1-6, with 10 bases that match TRBD1. Germline lookup yields CDR1 LGHDT and CDR2 YNNKEL (reference sequence). The CDR3 spans 14 residues. With 4 bases clipped from V and 7 bases from J, the junction kept 1 base outside the gene matches. The DNA of the CDR3 is TGTGCCAGCAGCCCGGGACAGGGGAATTCACCCCTCCACTTT. Translated: CASSPGQGNSPLHF.

This clone occurred many times. The J gene is TRBJ1-1, the V gene TRBV6-5; D gene uncertain. Germline V gene lookup returns CDR1 MNHEY and CDR2 SVGAGI. The CDR3 consists of 14 residues. The V and J ends lost 5 bases and 0 bases respectively, with 10 bases between them. The CDR3, as DNA: TGTGCCAGCAGTCTTAGACTTATGAACACTGAAGCTTTCTTT. It codes for CASSLRLMNTEAFF.

The CDR3: CASDKGPPHVAKNIQYF. In DNA, the CDR3 is TGTGCCAGTGACAAGGGACCCCCACACGTAGCCAAAAACATTCAGTACTTC. The chain employs TRBV19 and TRBJ2-4; D may match TRBD1 or TRBD2 (5 bases each). The CDR3 is 17 amino acids. Germline CDR1 reads LNHDA; CDR2 reads SQIVND (reference sequence). The V end lost 8 bases, the J end lost 0 bases, and 20 bases lay between the germline ends.

The chain has TRBV19 and TRBJ1-2; D is ambiguous. From germline, CDR1 is LNHDA and CDR2 SQIVND (reference sequence). Trimming took off 2 bases at V and 5 bases at J, with 15 bases between the two ends. The CDR3 sequence is 15 residues long. This chain's CDR3 is CASSIKAEGSYGYTF. For the CDR3, the DNA is TGTGCCAGTAGTATAAAGGCGGAGGGTAGTTATGGCTACACCTTC.

The chain is built from TRBV19 and TRBJ1-5; the match to TRBD1 covers 7 bases. This CDR3 has 15 residues. Losses at the gene ends were 6 bases for V and 3 bases for J; bases not matched to a gene: 8. Germline assignment: CDR1 LNHDA and CDR2 SQIVND (reference sequence). Here the CDR3 DNA reads TGTGCCAGTAGGTCACAGGGGTCTCCCAATCAGCCCCAGCATTTT. Residues: CASRSQGSPNQPQHF.

V gene TRBV5-1 combines with J gene TRBJ1-1, with D perhaps TRBD1 (5 bases). Germline-derived CDR1 and CDR2 are SGHRS and YFSETQ. This CDR3 is built from 13 residues. V gave up 4 bases and J gave up 6 bases, with 13 bases separating them. CDR3 DNA sequence: TGCGCCAGCAGCCCGGCCGTGGGGGCTGAAGCTTTCTTT. Protein product: CASSPAVGAEAFF. Full variable domain (outside the CDR3, taken from reference TRBV5-1 and TRBJ1-1): KAGVTQTPRYLIKTRGQQVTLSCSPISGHRSVSWYQQTPGQGLQFLFEYFSETQRNKGNFPGRFSGRQFSNSRSEMNVSTLELGDSALYLCASSPAVGAEAFFGQGTRLTVV.

The chain joins TRBV2 to TRBJ2-1; D gene uncertain. Trimming cost V 7 bases and J 0 bases, with 13 bases left between them. The CDR3 covers 15 residues. Germline V gene lookup returns CDR1 SNHLY and CDR2 FYNNEI. CDR3 in DNA: TGTGCCAGCACATCTCTGGTGGGCTCCTACAATGAGCAGTTCTTC. Its translation: CASTSLVGSYNEQFF. Filled out from reference TRBV2 and TRBJ2-1, the complete variable domain reads EPEVTQTPSHQVTQMGQEVILRCVPISNHLYFYWYRQILGQKVEFLVSFYNNEISEKSEIFDDQFSVERPDGSNFTLKIRSTKLEDSAMYFCASTSLVGSYNEQFFGPGTRLTVL.

This clone was detected a few times. V is TRBV19 and J is TRBJ1-5; D gene ambiguous. The CDR3 covers 12 residues. Trimming took off 6 bases at V and 5 bases at J, with 8 bases between the two ends. Germline V gene sequence: CDR1 LNHDA, CDR2 SQIVND (reference sequence). The CDR3 coding sequence is TGTGCCAGTAGCCGCAAGGATCAGCCCCAGCATTTT. This gives the protein CASSRKDQPQHF.

This chain links TRBV15 with TRBJ2-5; a weak D match, TRBD1 (6 bases). The length of the CDR3 is 15 residues. Trimming pared 0 bases from V and 3 bases from J, leaving 11 bases between. Germline CDR1 reads LNHNV; CDR2 reads YYDKDF (reference sequence). For the CDR3, the DNA is TGTGCCACCAGCAGAGATGTTTCAGGGGAAGAGACCCAGTACTTC. Residues: CATSRDVSGEETQYF.

This chain links TRBV27 with TRBJ1-5; weak D call: TRBD1 (6 bases). The CDR3 covers 17 residues. V was cut by 3 bases and J by 4 bases, with 19 bases left in between. From germline, CDR1 is MNHEY and CDR2 SMNVEV (reference sequence). The CDR3 reads CASSLRDPDRNNQPQHF. CDR3 DNA sequence: TGTGCCAGCAGTTTGAGGGACCCGGACAGAAATAATCAGCCCCAGCATTTT.

The rearrangement joins TRBV29-1 to TRBJ1-1; the match to TRBD1 covers 8 bases. Trimming at V came to 4 bases and at J to 4 bases, leaving 8 bases not matched to a gene. The CDR3 is 14 residues long. Germline V gene sequence: CDR1 SQVTM, CDR2 ANQGSEA. CDR3 DNA: TGCAGCGTTGTACAGGGGGAGGTCGGCACTGAAGCTTTCTTT. This encodes CSVVQGEVGTEAFF.

The CDR3 sequence is CASFSGGAEERPGANVLTF. In nucleotides, the CDR3 is TGTGCCAGTTTTTCAGGGGGCGCAGAGGAGAGGCCTGGGGCCAACGTCCTGACTTTC. The V call is TRBV18, the J call TRBJ2-6, with TRBD1 identical over 8 bases. V was clipped by 9 bases and J by 2 bases; unmatched bases: 18. Germline lookup yields CDR1 KGHSH and CDR2 LQKENI. The length of the CDR3 is 19 residues.

This clone was detected once. This chain joins TRBV3-1 (or the pseudogene TRBV3-2) and TRBJ1-6; D possibly corresponds to TRBD1 (6 bases). The CDR3 spans 14 residues. Deletions cut 1 base from V and 9 bases from J, with 10 bases between. Germline assignment: CDR1 LGHDT and CDR2 YNNKEL (reference sequence). The CDR3: CASSQAQGGSPLHF. In nucleotides, the CDR3 is TGTGCCAGCAGCCAAGCACAGGGTGGTTCACCCCTCCACTTT.

The V gene is TRBV4-2, the J gene TRBJ2-2; D ambiguous. Germline V lookup: CDR1 LGHNA, CDR2 YNFKEQ. Trimming shortened V by 1 base and J by 0 bases, and 15 bases separated the two germline ends. The CDR3 spans 18 residues. Written as DNA, the CDR3 is TGTGCCAGCAGCCAAGGGGGTCAGGTCACCGCGAACACCGGGGAGCTGTTTTTT. Translated: CASSQGGQVTANTGELFF.

J is TRBJ2-7 and V is TRBV18, with 11 bases aligning to TRBD1. The CDR3 totals 14 residues. V dropped 4 bases and J dropped 4; count of bases not matched to a gene: 3. Germline-derived CDR1 and CDR2 are KGHSH and LQKENI. CDR3 residues: CASSLGQGAYEQYF. The DNA of the CDR3 is TGTGCCAGCTCACTCGGACAGGGGGCTTACGAGCAGTACTTC.

The gene calls are TRBV5-8 and TRBJ1-5; a possible D gene is TRBD1 (6 bases). Germline V gives CDR1 SGHTS, CDR2 YDEGEE. V lost 4 bases and J 6 bases, leaving 14 bases between the germline ends. This CDR3 spans 14 amino acids. The CDR3 protein is CASSPEGGGQPQHF. The CDR3 DNA is TGTGCCAGCAGCCCGGAGGGGGGCGGTCAGCCCCAGCATTTT.

The genes are TRBV19 and TRBJ1-2; D may be TRBD1 (5 bases). The CDR3 has 14 amino acids. The V gene lost 1 base and the J gene lost 6 bases, with 12 bases spanning the gap. The germline V gene encodes CDR1 LNHDA and CDR2 SQIVND (reference sequence). CDR3 sequence (DNA): TGTGCCAGTAGTATAGGAACAGGTTATAATGGCTACACCTTC. It specifies CASSIGTGYNGYTF.